These 28 T cell receptor beta chains were sequenced from one sample in a study of T cell responses to AZD1222 COVID-19 vaccine. Here immunoSEQ multiplex PCR was the method, and the copy in TCRdb shows in-frame clones only, minus some. The sample consists of 130,000 to 150,000 clones, roughly 91% of them appearing once. Sequences were derived from peripheral blood, sampled 28 days after the second AZD1222 dose. Every receptor here comes from an adult who received the AZD1222 COVID-19 vaccine.

This chain links TRBV5-1 with TRBJ1-1; possibly TRBD1 for D (6 bases). From germline, CDR1 is SGHRS and CDR2 YFSETQ. The CDR3 spans 14 residues. The V and J ends lost 1 base and 6 bases respectively, with 13 bases between them. The CDR3 nucleotides are TGCGCCAGCAGCTTGAGTTCAGGGGCCGCTGAAGCTTTCTTT. Protein product: CASSLSSGAAEAFF.

The DNA for the CDR3 is TGTGCCAGCAGCCCCAGGGAACAGGGGCCCCAGCATTTT. Its translation is CASSPREQGPQHF. The J gene is TRBJ1-5, the V gene TRBV5-5; possibly TRBD1 for D (6 bases). The V gene lost 4 bases and the J gene lost 9 bases, with 14 bases spanning the gap. This CDR3 region has 13 residues. Per germline, CDR1 SGHKS and CDR2 YYEKEE (reference sequence).

The rearrangement joins TRBV18 to TRBJ1-4; D is ambiguous. The CDR3 is 13 residues long. Germline CDR1 and CDR2: KGHSH and LQKENI. Trimming removed 1 base from V and 6 bases from J, with 6 bases in between. The CDR3 bases are TGTGCCAGCTCACCACGGGCGTATGAAAAACTGTTTTTT. This translates into CASSPRAYEKLFF.

The chain links TRBV7-9 to TRBJ2-1; possible D gene TRBD1, 6 bases. Germline assignment: CDR1 SEHNR and CDR2 FQNEAQ (reference sequence). Trimming stripped 3 bases from V and 2 bases from J, with 11 bases between. CDR3 length: 15 amino acids. The CDR3 spells CASSFRDNPYNEQFF. The CDR3 DNA reads as TGTGCCAGCAGCTTCCGGGACAATCCCTACAATGAGCAGTTCTTC.

The V gene is TRBV28, the J gene TRBJ2-7; TRBD1 matches at 7 bases. The CDR3 is 14 amino acids. Germline V lookup: CDR1 MDHEN, CDR2 SYDVKM. V shed 3 bases, J shed 6 bases, and the junction held 8 bases outside the gene matches. The CDR3 loop reads CASSLGQLFSEQYF. The CDR3 DNA follows: TGTGCCAGCAGTTTGGGACAGCTTTTTTCCGAGCAGTACTTC.

The gene calls are TRBV19 and TRBJ2-1, with 9 bases identical to TRBD2. The CDR3 consists of 15 residues. In germline, CDR1 is LNHDA, CDR2 SQIVND (reference sequence). The J segment lost 4 bases and the V segment lost 1 base, leaving 2 bases of the junction unmatched. CDR3 loop: CASSIVLAGYNEQFF. CDR3 DNA: TGTGCCAGTAGTATAGTGCTAGCGGGGTACAATGAGCAGTTCTTC.

V gene TRBV6-4 combines with J gene TRBJ2-3, with D possibly TRBD2 on 6 matching bases. The CDR3 runs 14 residues. Germline V gene sequence: CDR1 MRHNA, CDR2 SNTAGT. Between the trimmed V and J ends, which lost 5 bases and 2 bases, there was a span of 11 bases. CDR3: CASSLAGYTDTQYF. The CDR3 nucleotides read TGTGCCAGCAGTTTGGCGGGATACACAGATACGCAGTATTTT.

The chain has TRBV5-1 and TRBJ1-1; D gene ambiguous. The CDR3 is 13 amino acids. Looked up from germline, CDR1 is SGHRS and CDR2 is YFSETQ. Trimming took 3 bases from V and 1 from J, leaving 7 bases between them. The CDR3 nucleotides read TGCGCCAGCAGCTCCCAATCGAACACTGAAGCTTTCTTT. Protein: CASSSQSNTEAFF.

CDR3 bases: TGTGCCAGTAGACCCGTTGGGACTTCAGGGAATGAGCAGTTCTTC. This gives the protein CASRPVGTSGNEQFF. The chain is built from TRBV19 and TRBJ2-1; maybe TRBD2 (6 bases). The CDR3 totals 15 residues. V lost 6 bases and J lost 7, with 19 bases in between. In germline, CDR1 is LNHDA, CDR2 SQIVND (reference sequence). The whole variable domain, filled in from reference TRBV19 and TRBJ2-1, reads DGGITQSPKYLFRKEGQNVTLSCEQNLNHDAMYWYRQDPGQGLRLIYYSQIVNDFQKGDIAEGYSVSREKKESFPLTVTSAQKNPTAFYLCASRPVGTSGNEQFFGPGTRLTVL.

This rearrangement joins TRBV12-3 or TRBV12-4 to TRBJ1-2, with D perhaps TRBD1 (5 bases). The CDR3 contains 13 residues. V was pared by 0 bases and J by 6 bases, with 8 bases between. Here the CDR3 reads CASSLAGTDGYTF. CDR3 nucleotide sequence: TGTGCCAGCAGTTTAGCAGGGACGGATGGCTACACCTTC.

The V call is TRBV7-3, the J call TRBJ2-3; D remains ambiguous. There are 15 residues in the CDR3. V was clipped by 1 base and J by 0 bases, with 8 bases between them. Germline V gene sequence: CDR1 SGHTA, CDR2 FQGTGA. The CDR3 loop reads CASSLKGQSTDTQYF. As DNA, the CDR3 is TGTGCCAGCAGCTTAAAAGGGCAGAGCACAGATACGCAGTATTTT.

Notes on this clone: The same CDR3 is also encoded by other DNA sequences in this sample. The chain couples TRBV12-5 to TRBJ2-5; D may be TRBD1 (5 bases). Trimming removed 0 bases from V and 5 bases from J, with 22 bases in between. The CDR3 is made up of 18 amino acids. Germline-derived CDR1 and CDR2 are LGHNT and FRNRAP. DNA for the CDR3: TGTGCTAGTGGTTTGGTAGGTATTGGACACGACCCGCGGGAGACCCAGTACTTC. Translation: CASGLVGIGHDPRETQYF. Combining the CDR3 with reference TRBV12-5 and TRBJ2-5 gives the whole variable domain DARVTQTPRHKVTEMGQEVTMRCQPILGHNTVFWYRQTMMQGLELLAYFRNRAPLDDSGMPKDRFSAEMPDATLATLKIQPSEPRDSAVYFCASGLVGIGHDPRETQYFGPGTRLLVL.

This chain links TRBV7-9 with TRBJ1-3; D remains unclear. This CDR3 is 17 amino acids long. The germline V gene encodes CDR1 SEHNR and CDR2 FQNEAQ (reference sequence). V gave up 4 bases and J gave up 0 bases, with 16 bases separating them. CDR3 region: CASSSYPTEPSGNTIYF. DNA for the CDR3: TGTGCCAGCAGCTCCTACCCTACAGAACCCTCTGGAAACACCATATATTTT.

The J gene is TRBJ1-1, the V gene TRBV6-2 or TRBV6-3; a weak D match, TRBD1 (6 bases). V shed 6 bases and J shed 1 base, with 12 bases lying between them. The CDR3 extends over 14 amino acids. The germline CDR1 and CDR2 sequences are MNHEY and SVGEGT. The CDR3 spells CASSTLTGNTEAFF. CDR3 DNA: TGTGCCAGCAGCACCTTGACAGGGAACACTGAAGCTTTCTTT.

The chain links TRBV9 to TRBJ2-2; either TRBD1 or TRBD2 may fit D (7 bases each). Germline V gene data show CDR1 as SGDLS and CDR2 as YYNGEE. The CDR3 is 16 amino acids. Trimming removed 5 bases from V and 6 bases from J, with 20 bases in between. This CDR3 reads CASSLRGRAVAGELFF. For the CDR3, the DNA is TGTGCCAGCAGTCTCAGGGGGAGGGCCGTGGCCGGGGAGCTGTTTTTT.

The rearrangement uses TRBV5-5 and TRBJ1-4, with D unclear. V was trimmed by 0 bases and J by 5 bases, leaving 5 bases between them. Germline values: CDR1 SGHKS, CDR2 YYEKEE (reference sequence). This CDR3 has 13 amino acids. CDR3 in DNA: TGTGCCAGCAGCTTGGGACCCAATGAAAAACTGTTTTTT. It yields the protein CASSLGPNEKLFF.

The J gene is TRBJ2-1, the V gene TRBV5-8; perhaps TRBD2 as D (6 bases). Trimming shortened V by 3 bases and J by 9 bases, and 16 bases separated the two germline ends. The germline V gene encodes CDR1 SGHTS and CDR2 YDEGEE. The length of the CDR3 is 14 residues. DNA of the CDR3: TGTGCCAGCAGCTGGGGTGCGGGATTAAGTGAGCAGTTCTTC. It specifies CASSWGAGLSEQFF. Full variable domain (outside the CDR3, taken from reference TRBV5-8 and TRBJ2-1): EAGVTQSPTHLIKTRGQQATLRCSPISGHTSVYWYQQALGLGLQFLLWYDEGEERNRGNFPPRFSGRQFPNYSSELNVNALELEDSALYLCASSWGAGLSEQFFGPGTRLTVL.

This clone was detected once. The V call is TRBV12-2, the J call TRBJ1-4. TRBV12-2 constitutes a pseudogene. The CDR3 is 15 amino acids. Here the CDR3 reads CASRPNPRMGEKLFF. As DNA, the CDR3 is TGTGCAAGTCGCCCAAACCCTCGGATGGGTGAAAAACTGTTTTTT.

The chain has TRBV6-8 and TRBJ2-4; a weak D match, TRBD1 (7 bases). The germline CDR1 and CDR2 sequences are MNHGY and SAAAGT. The CDR3 loop spans 14 amino acids. V lost 6 bases and J lost 8, with 17 bases in between. CDR3 residues: CASSGGGGSYIQYF. CDR3 sequence (DNA): TGTGCCAGCAGCGGAGGGGGCGGGTCGTACATTCAGTACTTC.

The rearrangement joins TRBV2 to TRBJ1-4; D gene unclear. The germline gives CDR1 SNHLY, CDR2 FYNNEI. The CDR3 is 14 residues long. V lost 5 bases, J lost 7 bases, and 14 bases lay in between. The CDR3 here is CASSSDRLGEKLFF. For the CDR3, the DNA is TGTGCCAGCAGTTCGGACCGCCTTGGTGAAAAACTGTTTTTT.

The V gene is TRBV5-1, the J gene TRBJ2-7, with D maybe TRBD2 (7 bases). The CDR3 loop spans 18 amino acids. Trimming stripped 3 bases from V and 3 bases from J, with 25 bases between. The germline CDR1 and CDR2 sequences are SGHRS and YFSETQ. The CDR3 here is CASSSSQHLRGLGYEQYF. DNA of the CDR3: TGCGCCAGCAGCTCCTCACAACATCTGCGGGGGCTAGGCTACGAGCAGTACTTC.

In its sample, this clone was seen once. The gene calls are TRBV11-3 and TRBJ1-1; unclear D gene. From germline, CDR1 is SGHNT and CDR2 YENEEA. The germline V and J ends were trimmed by 2 bases and 2 bases, with 6 bases remaining between them. The CDR3 runs to 13 residues. CDR3 loop: CASSLLRNTEAFF. The CDR3 coding sequence is TGTGCCAGCAGCTTATTGCGAAACACTGAAGCTTTCTTT. Based on the CDR3 plus reference TRBV11-3 and TRBJ1-1, the full variable domain is EAGVVQSPRYKIIEKKQPVAFWCNPISGHNTLYWYLQNLGQGPELLIRYENEEAVDDSQLPKDRFSAERLKGVDSTLKIQPAELGDSAVYLCASSLLRNTEAFFGQGTRLTVV.

This chain links TRBV5-1 with TRBJ2-1; possibly TRBD2 for D (6 bases). Germline CDR1 and CDR2: SGHRS and YFSETQ. Between the trimmed V and J ends, which lost 3 bases and 2 bases, there was a span of 12 bases. CDR3 length: 15 amino acids. As DNA, the CDR3 is TGCGCCAGCAGCTCGGGACTGGACGCCTACAATGAGCAGTTCTTC. It yields the protein CASSSGLDAYNEQFF.

The chain is built from TRBV5-1 and TRBJ1-1; D possibly corresponds to TRBD1 (6 bases). Germline V gene data show CDR1 as SGHRS and CDR2 as YFSETQ. Between the trimmed V and J ends, which lost 4 bases and 1 base, there was a span of 11 bases. CDR3 length: 14 amino acids. The CDR3 sequence: CASSRDTQNTEAFF. CDR3 nucleotides: TGCGCCAGCAGCCGGGACACCCAGAACACTGAAGCTTTCTTT.

The rearrangement joins TRBV11-3 to TRBJ2-1; 8 bases align to TRBD2. The germline gives CDR1 SGHNT, CDR2 YENEEA. This CDR3 has 13 residues. V lost 9 bases to trimming and J lost 0 bases; unmatched junction nucleotides: 1. The CDR3 sequence: CASSGDSYNEQFF. CDR3 bases: TGTGCCAGTAGCGGGGACTCCTACAATGAGCAGTTCTTC.

In this sample, this clone turned up a few times. This chain uses TRBV4-2 with TRBJ1-6, with 7 bases lining up with TRBD1. Germline values: CDR1 LGHNA, CDR2 YNFKEQ. The CDR3 has 16 residues. The trim removed 6 bases at V and 0 bases at J, leaving 5 bases unmatched. The CDR3: CASRGQAYSYNSPLHF. DNA of the CDR3: TGTGCCAGCAGAGGACAGGCATACTCCTATAATTCACCCCTCCACTTT.

This chain uses TRBV29-1 with TRBJ2-7; 8 bases are a match to TRBD1. Unmatched junction bases numbered 10, after V lost 7 bases and J lost 5 bases. CDR1 is SQVTM, CDR2 ANQGSEA, per germline. The CDR3 runs to 13 residues. The DNA of the CDR3 is TGCAGCGCGTGGGGACAGGTAGGCAACGAGCAGTACTTC. Translated, it gives CSAWGQVGNEQYF.

The chain carries TRBV7-9 and TRBJ1-1; 11 bases agree with TRBD1. The CDR3 spans 15 residues. J was trimmed by 4 bases and V by 2 bases; bases with no gene match: 3. Germline V gene lookup returns CDR1 SEHNR and CDR2 FQNEAQ (reference sequence). The CDR3 reads CASSLTGQGATEAFF. The CDR3 bases are TGTGCCAGCAGCTTAACTGGACAGGGGGCCACTGAAGCTTTCTTT.